This T cell receptor (beta chain) was identified in a study of shared clonotypes between healthy human individuals (dated by TCRdb to 2020 to 2022). Looking at the study overall: The cohort comprised a couple of women and a few men aged 18 to 49 years. To increase sequencing depth and limit assay-specific biases, different laboratories used diverse techniques to prepare libraries and sequence TCR repertoires. The study deeply sequenced blood TCR repertoires of five healthy adults to estimate repertoire size and the extent of clonotype sharing between individuals. Per donor, leukapheresis produced somewhere between about 0.9 and 9.5 billion PBMCs. For each donor, CD4 naive and CD4 memory were each given three plates, CD8 naive was given two plates, and CD8 memory was given one plate.

Donors were healthy HIV-negative adults with no recently reported acute infections or vaccinations. All donors were Caucasian adults living in Nashville, Tennessee, USA. CD4+ T cells were enriched by magnetic negative selection; naive cells were then positively selected on CD45RA, and the negative fraction formed the memory subset. Blood was obtained by leukapheresis, after which PBMCs were separated by Ficoll-Histopaque density gradient centrifugation and cryopreserved in liquid nitrogen vapor phase. Purity and quantity of every magnetically sorted T cell population were checked by analytical flow cytometry. Genomic DNA was isolated from every sorted fraction and measured by UV absorbance on a Nanodrop 2000c. A note on this clone: Its antigen target is currently unknown. The record has no base qualities; no much larger clone is one base away.

What the study reported, not specific to this receptor: Estimated clonotype richness was generally larger for naive than for memory subsets. About 5% of naive CD4, 3% to 4% of naive CD8, approximately 2.2% of memory CD4, and about 0.4% of memory CD8 clonotypes were shared across several donors. Even with the large sequencing depth, rarefaction of the sorted-subset datasets indicated that sequencing was incomplete. Sampling was restricted to blood, and TCR repertoires in tissue are likely to differ from TCR repertoires in blood. Based on pairwise subsampling, the degree of clonotype sharing among donors was expected to be affected by sequencing depth. Clonotypes shared by all four sorted-subset donors showed higher generation probabilities than non-shared clonotypes. Because the study included a small number of donors, the genetic and exposure-history diversity represented was limited.

TCR CDR3 regions were amplified from genomic DNA by multiplex PCR using the deep immunoSEQ assay. Extracted genomic DNA from each cell subset was spread evenly across all wells of several immunoSEQ 96-well plates, with each plate serving as a replicate. Each replicate PCR for sorted subsets received roughly 0.2 ug genomic DNA, equal to some 32,000 T cell genomes. Purified libraries were measured with a Qubit 3.0 fluorometer, size-checked on a Bioanalyzer 2100, and measured again with the KAPA Library Quantification kit. A separate single-read 150-cycle Illumina NextSeq 550 flow cell was used to sequence each immunoSEQ 96-well plate. The paper's processing steps were these. Because the immunoSEQ output included only junctional sequences and no quality scores, the filtering could not be the same as the filtering used for full-length reads. To assign V/J genes and CDR3, sequences were annotated against IMGT germline references using PyIR, a Python wrapper for IgBLAST v1.9. Reads with weak V/J assignments (E-value above 1e-6), missing CDR3, stop codons, out-of-frame junctions, or ambiguous translated residues were removed. V3J clonotypes were defined as sequences sharing the same inferred V gene, J gene, and CDR3 amino acid sequence. Percentage overlap between repertoires was computed as shared unique clonotypes divided by the size of the smaller repertoire. Richness of each repertoire was evaluated using RTK rarefaction, the Chao1 estimator, and Recon v2.1 estimates of unobserved clonotypes. Generation probabilities were computed with OLGA for all TCRbeta clonotypes obtained by the gDNA method from a handful of donors. TCRdb mirrors the immuneACCESS table, restricted to in-frame sequences. Some clones are absent from its copies; in checked studies, under half trace to an unresolved V gene, and the reason for the others is unknown. V, J and clone size are those of that table, while D and trimming were read from the DNA. The sample yields some 1.5 million clones; approximately 98% were counted once. Around 0.45% of the sample comes from the top ten.

Including cysteine and phenylalanine, the CDR3 has 14 amino acids. Solely the CDR3 DNA is kept, with 42 bases framed from the first base. Sample: naive CD4+ T cells sorted from blood. The cell subset or site label corresponds to: CD45RA+ positively selected. The chain is made from TRBV21-1 and TRBJ2-7; the table's D call, TRBD1, was not checked against the DNA. TRBV21-1 is given as a pseudogene. The receptor was isolated from a man younger than 40 in good health. For the CDR3, the sequence is CASSQGQGIYEQYF. The bases are TGTGCCAGCAGCCAGGGACAGGGGATCTACGAGCAGTACTTC.